These 15 T cell receptor beta chains were all obtained from the same sample, sequenced in a study of CD8 T cells in Susac syndrome. Reverse transcription used about 0.45 to 1 ug RNA and random hexamers. TCRdb ran MiXCR on the immunoSEQ multiplex PCR reads and lists one entry per CDR3 protein. The sample contains about 77,000 distinct CDR3 sequences, about 92% of which appear only once. The sample was CD4+ T cells from PBMCs. Receptors originate from a human donor with Susac syndrome.

This clonotype is a singleton in its sample. J is TRBJ2-5 and V is TRBV7-2, with unresolved D. Trimming stripped 1 base from V and 5 bases from J, with 11 bases between. The CDR3 extends over 14 amino acids. The germline CDR1 and CDR2 sequences are SGHTA and FQGNSA. The DNA for the CDR3 is TGTGCCAGCAGCTTAGTTCCAGCGTTCGAGACCCAGTACTTC. Residues: CASSLVPAFETQYF.

The rearrangement joins TRBV6-1 to TRBJ2-1; tentatively, D is TRBD2 (5 bases). The CDR3 totals 15 residues. Germline loops: CDR1 MNHNS, CDR2 SASEGT. V was trimmed by 5 bases and J by 5 bases, leaving 16 bases between them. DNA of the CDR3: TGTGCCAGCAGTCCCTCAGGACTCGGTAACAATGAGCAGTTCTTC. This sequence encodes CASSPSGLGNNEQFF.

This chain connects TRBV20-1 to TRBJ2-2, with 11 bases matching TRBD2. The V segment lost 1 base and the J segment 4 bases; nucleotides outside the gene matches: 2. In germline, CDR1 is DFQATT, CDR2 SNEGSKA (reference sequence). The CDR3 runs 15 residues. CDR3 sequence: CSARALAGVTGELFF. In nucleotides, the CDR3 is TGCAGTGCTAGAGCACTAGCGGGAGTCACCGGGGAGCTGTTTTTT.

The chain carries TRBV7-2 and TRBJ1-2; D remains ambiguous. Between the trimmed V and J ends, which lost 1 base and 8 bases, there was a span of 14 bases. The CDR3 loop spans 14 amino acids. Germline V gene data show CDR1 as SGHTA and CDR2 as FQGNSA. CDR3 bases: TGTGCCAGCAGCTTAGAGAGGCCAGGCGACGGCTACACCTTC. Protein product: CASSLERPGDGYTF.

The V gene is TRBV4-2, the J gene TRBJ2-2; possibly TRBD1 for D (6 bases). Germline values: CDR1 LGHNA, CDR2 YNFKEQ. Trimming pared 3 bases from V and 3 bases from J, leaving 8 bases between. The CDR3 loop spans 14 amino acids. Here the CDR3 DNA reads TGTGCCAGCAGCCATAGACAGGACACCGGGGAGCTGTTTTTT. Amino acid sequence: CASSHRQDTGELFF.

This sequence joins TRBV29-1 and TRBJ1-4; the D is unclear. V lost 3 bases, J lost 9 bases, and 14 bases lay in between. The CDR3 covers 13 residues. CDR1 is SQVTM and CDR2 is ANQGSEA in the germline V gene. Here the CDR3 DNA reads TGCAGCGTTGAGCAGGTTTCCTCGCAAAAACTGTTTTTT. This gives the protein CSVEQVSSQKLFF.

This sequence joins TRBV5-4 and TRBJ2-5; no reliable D call. Germline CDR1 SGHNT, CDR2 YYREEE (reference sequence). Between the trimmed V and J ends, which lost 1 base and 2 bases, there was a span of 9 bases. CDR3 length equals 14 residues. CDR3 loop: CASSLRRQQETQYF. CDR3 sequence (DNA): TGTGCCAGCAGCTTGCGGCGTCAGCAAGAGACCCAGTACTTC.

This chain connects TRBV5-6 to TRBJ2-5; a possible D gene is TRBD2 (6 bases). The ends were cut back, 0 bases at V and 5 bases at J, with 11 bases in the middle. The CDR3 length is 14 residues. Germline V gives CDR1 SGHDT, CDR2 YYEEEE. The CDR3 reads CASSLEGLGETQYF. The CDR3 DNA sequence: TGTGCCAGCAGCTTGGAGGGACTTGGGGAGACCCAGTACTTC.

The V gene is TRBV2, the J gene TRBJ2-2; 8 bases agree with TRBD2. Trimming took 6 bases from V and 0 from J; bases not matched to a gene: 0. The length of the CDR3 is 14 residues. CDR1 and CDR2 from the germline V gene are SNHLY and FYNNEI. DNA of the CDR3: TGTGCCAGCAGACTAGCGGCGAACACCGGGGAGCTGTTTTTT. Encoded protein: CASRLAANTGELFF.

The chain carries TRBV12-3 or TRBV12-4 and TRBJ1-1; maybe TRBD1 (5 bases). Trimming left V 6 bases short and J 6 bases short, with 11 bases between. CDR3 length equals 12 residues. The CDR3 is CASSPRGAEAFF. Written as DNA, the CDR3 is TGTGCCAGCAGCCCCCGGGGGGCTGAAGCTTTCTTT.

This clonotype was detected only once. This chain uses TRBV7-9 with TRBJ1-1, with no clear D. This CDR3 spans 13 amino acids. CDR1 is SEHNR and CDR2 is FQNEAQ in the germline V gene (reference sequence). Trimming cost V 7 bases and J 4 bases, with 13 bases left between them. CDR3 sequence (DNA): TGTGCCAGCACCGTCGGGTCTTCCACTGAAGCTTTCTTT. It yields the protein CASTVGSSTEAFF.

CDR3 protein: CASSPERTSEYTQYF. For the CDR3, the DNA is TGTGCCAGCTCACCTGAGAGGACTAGTGAGTATACGCAGTATTTT. The chain recombines TRBV18 with TRBJ2-3, with 7 nucleotides matching TRBD2. This CDR3 has 15 amino acids. Germline CDR1 KGHSH, CDR2 LQKENI. V dropped 3 bases and J dropped 7; count of bases not matched to a gene: 10.

V is TRBV7-9 and J is TRBJ2-5, with 7 positions matching TRBD1. CDR1 and CDR2 from the germline V gene are SEHNR and FQNEAQ (reference sequence). The length of the CDR3 is 14 residues. The V segment lost 3 bases and the J segment 2 bases; nucleotides outside the gene matches: 3. This CDR3 is CASSFRGQQETQYF. The CDR3 coding sequence is TGTGCCAGCAGCTTTAGGGGGCAACAAGAGACCCAGTACTTC.

The CDR3 reads CASSVVSTGNEQFF. The CDR3 DNA is TGTGCCAGCAGCGTAGTCAGCACAGGTAATGAGCAGTTCTTC. This sequence joins TRBV9 and TRBJ2-1, with a possible D match to TRBD1 (5 bases). V was trimmed by 0 bases and J by 7 bases, leaving 11 bases between them. Looked up from germline, CDR1 is SGDLS and CDR2 is YYNGEE. The CDR3 totals 14 residues.

The chain combines TRBV20-1 with TRBJ2-5, with D unclear. Germline V gene lookup returns CDR1 DFQATT and CDR2 SNEGSKA (reference sequence). The V and J ends lost 3 bases and 0 bases respectively, with 11 bases between them. The CDR3 extends over 14 amino acids. Here the CDR3 reads CSASHNLYQETQYF. The DNA for the CDR3 is TGCAGTGCTAGCCACAATTTGTACCAAGAGACCCAGTACTTC.